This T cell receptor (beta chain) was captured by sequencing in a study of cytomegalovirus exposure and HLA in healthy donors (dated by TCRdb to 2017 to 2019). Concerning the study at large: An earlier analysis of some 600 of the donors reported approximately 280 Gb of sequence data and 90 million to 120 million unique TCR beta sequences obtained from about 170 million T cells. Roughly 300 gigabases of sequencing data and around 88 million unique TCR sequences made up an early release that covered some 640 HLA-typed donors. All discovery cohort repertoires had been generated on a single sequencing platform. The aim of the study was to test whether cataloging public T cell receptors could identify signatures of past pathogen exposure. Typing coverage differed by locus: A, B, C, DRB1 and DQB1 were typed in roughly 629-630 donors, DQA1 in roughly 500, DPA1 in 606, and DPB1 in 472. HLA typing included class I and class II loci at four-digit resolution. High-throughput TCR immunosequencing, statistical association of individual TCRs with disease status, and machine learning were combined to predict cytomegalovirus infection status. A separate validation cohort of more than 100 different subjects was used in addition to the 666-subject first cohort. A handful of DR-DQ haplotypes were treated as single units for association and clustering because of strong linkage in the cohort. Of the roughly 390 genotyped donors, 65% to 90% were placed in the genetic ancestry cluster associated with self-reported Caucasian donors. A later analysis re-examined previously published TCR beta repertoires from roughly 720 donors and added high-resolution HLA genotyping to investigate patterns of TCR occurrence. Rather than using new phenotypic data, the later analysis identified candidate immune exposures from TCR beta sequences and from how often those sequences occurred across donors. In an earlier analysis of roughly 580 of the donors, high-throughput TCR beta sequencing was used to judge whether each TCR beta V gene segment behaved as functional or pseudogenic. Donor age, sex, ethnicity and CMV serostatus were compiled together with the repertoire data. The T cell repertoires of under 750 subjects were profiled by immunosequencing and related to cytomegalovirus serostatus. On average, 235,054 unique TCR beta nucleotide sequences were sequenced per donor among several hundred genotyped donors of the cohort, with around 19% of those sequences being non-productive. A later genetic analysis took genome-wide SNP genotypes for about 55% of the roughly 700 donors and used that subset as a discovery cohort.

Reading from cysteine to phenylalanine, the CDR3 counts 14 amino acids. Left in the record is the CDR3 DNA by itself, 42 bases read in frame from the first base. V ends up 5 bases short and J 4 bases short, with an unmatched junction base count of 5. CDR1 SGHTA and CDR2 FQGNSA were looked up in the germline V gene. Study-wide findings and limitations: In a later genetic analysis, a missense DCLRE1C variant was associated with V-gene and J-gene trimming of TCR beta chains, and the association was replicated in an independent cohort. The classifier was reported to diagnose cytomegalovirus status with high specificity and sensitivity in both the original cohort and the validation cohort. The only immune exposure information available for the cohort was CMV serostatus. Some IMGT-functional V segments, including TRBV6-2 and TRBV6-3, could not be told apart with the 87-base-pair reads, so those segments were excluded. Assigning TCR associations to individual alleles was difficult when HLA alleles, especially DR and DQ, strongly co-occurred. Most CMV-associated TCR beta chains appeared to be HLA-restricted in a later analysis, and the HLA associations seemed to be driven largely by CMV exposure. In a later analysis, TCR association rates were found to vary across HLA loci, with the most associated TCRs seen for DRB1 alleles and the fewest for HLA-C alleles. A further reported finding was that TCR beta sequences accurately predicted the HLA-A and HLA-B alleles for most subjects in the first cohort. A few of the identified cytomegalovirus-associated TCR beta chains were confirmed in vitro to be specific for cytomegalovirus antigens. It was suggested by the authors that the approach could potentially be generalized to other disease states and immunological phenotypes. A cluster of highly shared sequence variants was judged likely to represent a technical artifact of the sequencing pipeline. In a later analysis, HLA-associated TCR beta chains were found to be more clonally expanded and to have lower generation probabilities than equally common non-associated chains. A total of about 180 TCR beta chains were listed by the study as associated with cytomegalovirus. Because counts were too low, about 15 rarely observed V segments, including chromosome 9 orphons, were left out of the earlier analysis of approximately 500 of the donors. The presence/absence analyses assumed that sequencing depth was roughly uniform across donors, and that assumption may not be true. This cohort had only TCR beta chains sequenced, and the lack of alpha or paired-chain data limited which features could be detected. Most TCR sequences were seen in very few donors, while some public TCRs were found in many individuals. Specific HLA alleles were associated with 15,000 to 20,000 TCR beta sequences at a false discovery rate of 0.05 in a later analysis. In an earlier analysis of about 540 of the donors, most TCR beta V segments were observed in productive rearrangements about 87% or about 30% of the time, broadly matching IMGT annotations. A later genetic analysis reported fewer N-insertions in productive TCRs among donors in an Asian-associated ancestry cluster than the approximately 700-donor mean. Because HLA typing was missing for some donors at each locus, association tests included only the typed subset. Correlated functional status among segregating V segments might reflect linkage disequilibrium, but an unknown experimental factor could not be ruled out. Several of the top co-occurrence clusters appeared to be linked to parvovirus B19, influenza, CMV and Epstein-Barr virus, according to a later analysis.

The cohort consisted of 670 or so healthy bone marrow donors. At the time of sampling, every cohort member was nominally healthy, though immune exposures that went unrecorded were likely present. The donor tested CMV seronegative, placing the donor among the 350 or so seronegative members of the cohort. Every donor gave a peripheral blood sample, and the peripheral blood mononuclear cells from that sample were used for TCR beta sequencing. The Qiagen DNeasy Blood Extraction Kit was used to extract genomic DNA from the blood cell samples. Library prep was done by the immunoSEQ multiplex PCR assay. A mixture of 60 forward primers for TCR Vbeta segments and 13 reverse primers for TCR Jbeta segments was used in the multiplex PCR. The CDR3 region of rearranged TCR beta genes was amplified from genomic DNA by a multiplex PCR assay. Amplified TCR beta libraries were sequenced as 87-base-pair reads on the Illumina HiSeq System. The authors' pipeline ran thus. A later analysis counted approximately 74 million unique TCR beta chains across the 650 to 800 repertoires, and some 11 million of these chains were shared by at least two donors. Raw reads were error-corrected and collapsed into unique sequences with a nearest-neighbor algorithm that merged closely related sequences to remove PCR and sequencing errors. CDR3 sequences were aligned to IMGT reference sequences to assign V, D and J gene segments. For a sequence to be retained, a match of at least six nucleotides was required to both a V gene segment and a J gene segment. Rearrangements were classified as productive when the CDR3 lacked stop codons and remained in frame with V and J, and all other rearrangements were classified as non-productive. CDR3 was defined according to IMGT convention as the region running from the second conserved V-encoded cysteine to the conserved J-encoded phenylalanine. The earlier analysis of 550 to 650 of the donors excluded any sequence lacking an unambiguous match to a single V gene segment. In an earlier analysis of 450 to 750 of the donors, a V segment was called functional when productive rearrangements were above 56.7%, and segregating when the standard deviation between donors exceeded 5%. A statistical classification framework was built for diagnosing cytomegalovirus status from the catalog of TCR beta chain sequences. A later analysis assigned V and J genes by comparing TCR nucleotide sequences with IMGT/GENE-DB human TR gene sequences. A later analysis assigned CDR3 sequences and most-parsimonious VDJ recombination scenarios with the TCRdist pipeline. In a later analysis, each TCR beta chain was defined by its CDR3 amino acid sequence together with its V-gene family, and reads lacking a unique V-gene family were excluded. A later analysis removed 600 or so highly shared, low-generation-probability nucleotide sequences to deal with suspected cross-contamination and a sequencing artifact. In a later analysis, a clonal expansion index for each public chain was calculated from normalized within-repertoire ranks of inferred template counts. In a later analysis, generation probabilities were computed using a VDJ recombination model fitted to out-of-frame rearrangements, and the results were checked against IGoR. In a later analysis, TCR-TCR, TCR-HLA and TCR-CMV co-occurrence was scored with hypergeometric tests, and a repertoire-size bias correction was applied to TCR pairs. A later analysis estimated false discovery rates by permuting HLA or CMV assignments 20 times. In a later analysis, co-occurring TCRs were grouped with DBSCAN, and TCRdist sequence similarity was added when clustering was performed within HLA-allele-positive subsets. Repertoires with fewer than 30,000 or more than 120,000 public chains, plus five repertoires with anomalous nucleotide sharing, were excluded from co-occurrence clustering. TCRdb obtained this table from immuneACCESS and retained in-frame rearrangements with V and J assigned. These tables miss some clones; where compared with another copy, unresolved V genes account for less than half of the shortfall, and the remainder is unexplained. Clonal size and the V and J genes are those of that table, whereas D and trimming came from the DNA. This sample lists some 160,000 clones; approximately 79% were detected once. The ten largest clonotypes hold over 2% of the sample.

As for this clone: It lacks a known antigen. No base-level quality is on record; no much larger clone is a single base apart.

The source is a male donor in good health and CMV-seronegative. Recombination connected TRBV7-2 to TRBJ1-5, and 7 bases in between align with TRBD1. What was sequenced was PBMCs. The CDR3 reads CASSLPGGNQPQHF. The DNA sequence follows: TGTGCCAGCAGCCTTCCAGGGGGTAATCAGCCCCAGCATTTT.